The rows below give T cell receptor beta chains drawn from one sample of a study of blood T cell repertoires in COVID-19. The protocol was immunoSEQ multiplex PCR, while the TCRdb copy is restricted to in-frame clones and leaves out a portion. The sample holds 120,000 to 150,000 clones; 75% to 85% are singletons and the top ten take around 13%. The sequencing sample was made of peripheral blood. These receptor sequences come from a man aged 60 to 69 with active or convalescent COVID-19. CDR3s leave out the opening cysteine and the closing phenylalanine or tryptophan.

CDR3aa: ASSYSQANYGYT; v_gene: TRBV6-5
CDR3aa: ASTPQASELYKQY; v_gene: TRBV7-9
CDR3aa: ASSTGNRDLVTQY; v_gene: TRBV6-5
CDR3aa: ASRTLQGADTEAF; v_gene: TRBV6-5
CDR3aa: ASSSYSSGVSTDTQY; v_gene: TRBV7-2
CDR3aa: ASSPAGGDSYEQY; v_gene: TRBV9
CDR3aa: ASSRQETQY; v_gene: TRBV5-1
CDR3aa: ANRRESTGELF; v_gene: TRBV6-5
CDR3aa: ASSPSTSWNTGELF; v_gene: TRBV18
CDR3aa: ASRIQGTEAF; v_gene: TRBV19